The 8 T cell receptor beta chains below come from one sample, sequenced in a study of shared clonotypes between healthy human individuals. TCRdb's copy holds only in-frame clones and misses some; the assay was immunoSEQ multiplex PCR. This table has around 2.1 million clones, 95% appearing once. The sequencing input was naive CD4+ T cells sorted from blood. The subset denotes: CD45RA+ positively selected. These receptors all stem from a man between 18 and 35 years old in good health.

V is TRBV30 and J is TRBJ2-7; TRBD2 agrees at 12 bases. The CDR3 consists of 13 residues. Germline lookup yields CDR1 GTSNPN and CDR2 SVGIG (reference sequence). The CDR3: CARTTSGGLQQYF. DNA of the CDR3: TGTGCGCGGACGACTAGCGGGGGACTTCAGCAGTACTTC.

The rearrangement joins TRBV6-1 to TRBJ1-2; D gene ambiguous. The V gene lost 8 bases and the J gene lost 4 bases, with 11 bases spanning the gap. This CDR3 spans 12 amino acids. CDR1 and CDR2 from the germline V gene are MNHNS and SASEGT. The CDR3 loop reads CASGFSFYGYTF. Written as DNA, the CDR3 is TGTGCCAGCGGTTTCAGTTTCTATGGCTACACCTTC.

The CDR3 spells CASRRTGTEDGYTF. The CDR3 DNA follows: TGCGCCAGCAGGCGTACCGGGACAGAGGATGGCTACACCTTC. This chain uses TRBV5-1 with TRBJ1-2; the match to TRBD1 covers 7 bases. The CDR3 is 14 residues long. V was pared by 5 bases and J by 6 bases, with 10 bases of the junction left unmatched. CDR1 and CDR2 from the germline V gene are SGHRS and YFSETQ.

The genes are TRBV6-1 and TRBJ1-6; a weak D match, TRBD1 (5 bases). The germline CDR1 and CDR2 sequences are MNHNS and SASEGT. The V end lost 4 bases, the J end lost 0 bases, and 13 bases lay between the germline ends. This CDR3 has 17 residues. CDR3 sequence: CASSVGWGSSYNSPLHF. The CDR3 coding sequence is TGTGCCAGCAGTGTAGGGTGGGGGAGCTCCTATAATTCACCCCTCCACTTT.

The V call is TRBV5-1, the J call TRBJ1-3, with D uncertain. Trimming stripped 2 bases from V and 4 bases from J, with 4 bases between. Germline V gives CDR1 SGHRS, CDR2 YFSETQ. The CDR3 is 12 residues long. CDR3 nucleotide sequence: TGCGCCAGCAGCTTCGAGGGAAACACCATATATTTT. Translated: CASSFEGNTIYF.

Notes on this clone: Other DNA sequences in the sample encode the same CDR3. V is TRBV6-5 and J is TRBJ2-7; D might be TRBD1 (8 bases). Germline V gene data show CDR1 as MNHEY and CDR2 as SVGAGI. The V end was cut by 7 bases, the J end by 6 bases, with 10 bases between. This CDR3 contains 11 residues. The chain's CDR3 is CASNRGGEQYF. CDR3 DNA sequence: TGTGCCAGCAACAGGGGGGGCGAGCAGTACTTC.

The chain is built from TRBV6-5 and TRBJ1-1, with D possibly being TRBD1 (5 bases). The CDR3 runs to 14 residues. V was trimmed by 5 bases and J by 0 bases, leaving 10 bases between them. The germline V gene has CDR1 MNHEY and CDR2 SVGAGI. As DNA, the CDR3 is TGTGCCAGCAGTCCGCAGGGCCTGAACACTGAAGCTTTCTTT. It is translated as CASSPQGLNTEAFF.

This clone was detected once. The chain combines TRBV30 with TRBJ1-3, with a weak D call TRBD1 (5 bases). Germline CDR1 and CDR2: GTSNPN and SVGIG (reference sequence). Trimming pared 4 bases from V and 5 bases from J, leaving 12 bases between. The CDR3 extends over 13 amino acids. Written as DNA, the CDR3 is TGTGCCTGGACCCCGGGGCTACGAAACACCATATATTTT. Protein: CAWTPGLRNTIYF.